The subject of this entry is one T cell receptor beta chain. The antigen remains undetermined. With UMI labels, 5' RACE was used to prepare the TRB cDNA libraries. With the 5' RACE reads reprocessed, TCRdb shows one record per CDR3 protein and no DNA. The repertoire table contains roughly 40,000 distinct CDR3 sequences. The sample belongs to a study of CXCR3-negative and CXCR3-positive naive CD8 T cells. About the study: Cumulative TRB read yield was 130 million to 150 million, averaging about 1.5 +/- 0.3 million per library.

Germline V CDR1 and CDR2: SEHNR, FQNEAQ (reference sequence). This CDR3 spans 13 amino acids. Regarding the study as a whole: CD5 surface expression was similar among naive subsets, and TCR strength was estimated by inference from TRB CDR3 properties. TRBV-TRBJ usage was similar across naive CXCR3 subsets but distinct in memory cells.

Input material: memory CD8+ T cells from blood. The chain recombines TRBV7-9 with TRBJ2-1; the D call of TRBD2 rests on TCRdb alone, since no DNA is present to check it. The sequence was collected from a human donor in good health. Some clones in this sample may be carry-over from other donors' samples. The CDR3 spells CASTPVLDFELFF.